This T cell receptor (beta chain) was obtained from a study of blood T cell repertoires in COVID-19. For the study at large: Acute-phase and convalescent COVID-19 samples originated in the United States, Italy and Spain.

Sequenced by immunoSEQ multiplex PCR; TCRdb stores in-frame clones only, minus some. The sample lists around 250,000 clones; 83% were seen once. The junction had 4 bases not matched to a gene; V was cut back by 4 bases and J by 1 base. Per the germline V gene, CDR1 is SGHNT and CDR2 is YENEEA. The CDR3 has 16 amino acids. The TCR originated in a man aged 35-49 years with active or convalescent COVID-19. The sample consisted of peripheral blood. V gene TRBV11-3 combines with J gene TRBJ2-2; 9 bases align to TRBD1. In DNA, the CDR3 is TGTGCCAGCAGCTCACCGGGACAGGGGAACACCGGGGAGCTGTTTTTT. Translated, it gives CASSSPGQGNTGELFF.